The 18 T cell receptor beta chains presented below share a single source sample, sequenced in a study of T-cell reconstitution after alpha-beta-depleted transplantation in children. Molecular barcoding with unique molecular identifiers was used for the TCRbeta library. TCRdb recomputed calls from the PCR reads with MiXCR, one row per CDR3 protein. The sample lists around 340,000 distinct CDR3 sequences, about an eighth occurring once. The sample in question was PBMCs, obtained from the stem cell graft. All receptors come from a human donor who donated a stem cell graft to a child with Fanconi anemia.

The chain combines TRBV4-3 with TRBJ2-1, with 9 nucleotides matching TRBD1. The CDR3 sequence is 17 residues long. The germline gives CDR1 LGHNA, CDR2 YSLEER. V gave up 0 bases and J gave up 6 bases; unmatched junction bases: 9. The CDR3 spells CASSQDLVGTGFNEQFF. As DNA, the CDR3 is TGCGCCAGCAGCCAAGATCTGGTAGGGACAGGGTTCAATGAGCAGTTCTTC.

This clonotype has at least ten counts. The rearrangement joins TRBV15 to TRBJ2-7, with a weak D call TRBD1 (5 bases). Looked up from germline, CDR1 is LNHNV and CDR2 is YYDKDF (reference sequence). The germline V and J ends were trimmed by 2 bases and 7 bases, with 18 bases remaining between them. The CDR3 consists of 15 residues. The CDR3 loop is CATSRSFVPGQEQYF. In DNA form, the CDR3 reads TGTGCCACCAGCAGAAGTTTCGTACCAGGGCAGGAGCAGTACTTC.

This clonotype was seen only a few times. The chain has TRBV6-1 and TRBJ1-5, with 8 bases matching TRBD1. CDR1 MNHNS and CDR2 SASEGT come from the germline V gene. J was trimmed by 2 bases and V by 7 bases; bases with no gene match: 7. The CDR3 runs 15 residues. The CDR3 nucleotides read TGTGCCAGCAACCCCGGACAGGGAGGCAATCAGCCCCAGCATTTT. It specifies CASNPGQGGNQPQHF.

The chain has TRBV9 and TRBJ1-3; no clear D gene. Trimming pared 7 bases from V and 0 bases from J, leaving 14 bases between. Germline-derived CDR1 and CDR2 are SGDLS and YYNGEE. The length of the CDR3 is 15 residues. Here the CDR3 reads CASGVGRSSGNTIYF. In DNA form, the CDR3 reads TGTGCCAGCGGAGTCGGCAGAAGCTCTGGAAACACCATATATTTT.

This clonotype has more than one count but fewer than ten. The chain has TRBV28 and TRBJ1-5; D remains ambiguous. The CDR3 length is 15 residues. Trimming cost V 3 bases and J 4 bases, with 13 bases left between them. Germline V gene data show CDR1 as MDHEN and CDR2 as SYDVKM. The CDR3, as DNA: TGTGCCAGCAGTTTTACACTTGCTACAAATCAGCCCCAGCATTTT. Its protein product is CASSFTLATNQPQHF.

V is TRBV5-1 and J is TRBJ1-2; D is unclear. Trimming stripped 4 bases from V and 4 bases from J, with 14 bases between. Looked up from germline, CDR1 is SGHRS and CDR2 is YFSETQ. The CDR3 is made up of 14 amino acids. CDR3 residues: CASSANLRGYGYTF. The DNA for the CDR3 is TGCGCCAGCAGCGCGAACCTCCGGGGCTATGGCTACACCTTC.

This chain joins TRBV6-1 and TRBJ1-5; 7 nucleotides align to TRBD1. The V gene end was trimmed by 9 bases and the J gene end by 3 bases; junction bases not matched to a gene: 5. Germline assignment: CDR1 MNHNS and CDR2 SASEGT. The CDR3 length is 13 residues. CDR3 sequence (DNA): TGTGCCAGATCACAGGGGATCAATCAGCCCCAGCATTTT. The encoded protein is CARSQGINQPQHF.

This clonotype has just a few counts. CDR3 DNA sequence: TGCAGTGCTAGAAATAGCGGGGGGGCCGGTCATACGCAGTATTTT. Its translation is CSARNSGGAGHTQYF. The chain uses TRBV20-1 and TRBJ2-3; 11 positions match TRBD2. Germline assignment: CDR1 DFQATT and CDR2 SNEGSKA (reference sequence). With V trimmed by 2 bases and J by 7 bases, 8 bases remained unmatched. CDR3 length: 15 amino acids.

V and J are TRBV20-1 and TRBJ2-7, with D perhaps given as TRBD1 or TRBD2 (5 bases each). The CDR3 extends over 12 amino acids. Trimming removed 4 bases from V and 6 bases from J, with 13 bases in between. The germline V gene encodes CDR1 DFQATT and CDR2 SNEGSKA (reference sequence). The chain's CDR3 is CSAKLKGPEQYV. The CDR3, as DNA: TGCAGTGCTAAATTAAAGGGACCCGAGCAGTACGTC.

This clonotype was found many times. The J gene is TRBJ2-2, the V gene TRBV10-3, with a tentative D call TRBD1 (6 bases). Trimming took 3 bases from V and 7 from J, leaving 15 bases between them. The CDR3 runs to 15 residues. Germline lookup yields CDR1 ENHRY and CDR2 SYGVKD. CDR3 in amino acids: CAISDDTGYGGELFF. CDR3 nucleotides: TGTGCCATCAGTGACGATACAGGGTACGGCGGGGAGCTGTTTTTT.

Regarding this clonotype: This is likely a read error, given that the CDR3 carries no conserved phenylalanine or tryptophan at its end. This chain links TRBV6-2 or TRBV6-3 with TRBJ1-1; D unresolved. Looked up from germline, CDR1 is MNHEY and CDR2 is SVGEGT. This CDR3 spans 13 amino acids. With 6 bases removed from V and 0 bases from J, the gap between germline ends came to 8 bases. DNA of the CDR3: TGTGCCAGCAGGAAGAGGTTGAACACTGAAGCTTTCTCT. Its protein is CASRKRLNTEAFS.

This clonotype came up a few times. V usage is TRBV20-1 and J usage is TRBJ2-7; D gene ambiguous. The CDR3 covers 11 residues. The V end lost 0 bases, the J end lost 6 bases, and 6 bases lay between the germline ends. In germline, CDR1 is DFQATT, CDR2 SNEGSKA (reference sequence). The CDR3 spells CSARDLSEQYV. CDR3 bases: TGCAGTGCTAGAGATCTGAGCGAGCAGTACGTC.

This chain joins TRBV27 and TRBJ1-5, with D unresolved. The CDR3 runs to 13 residues. The V and J ends lost 2 bases and 7 bases respectively, with 9 bases between them. The V gene's germline CDR1 is MNHEY and CDR2 SMNVEV (reference sequence). CDR3 in amino acids: CASSLIRLQPQHF. Written as DNA, the CDR3 is TGTGCCAGCAGTTTAATCCGATTACAGCCCCAGCATTTT.

The CDR3 reads CASIWADSSEAFF. The CDR3 bases are TGCGCCAGCATTTGGGCGGACTCGTCGGAAGCTTTCTTT. The rearrangement links TRBV10-2 to TRBJ1-1; D ambiguous. V shed 7 bases and J shed 8 bases, with 17 bases lying between them. CDR3 length: 13 amino acids. Germline V lookup: CDR1 WSHSY, CDR2 SAAADI.

The chain joins TRBV29-1 to TRBJ1-2; a possible D gene is TRBD1 (5 bases). CDR1 SQVTM and CDR2 ANQGSEA come from the germline V gene. Trimming cost V 8 bases and J 5 bases, with 15 bases left between them. The CDR3 has 12 residues. The CDR3 nucleotides are TGCAGCTCCGATGACGGGGGGTATGGCTACACCTTC. Encoded protein: CSSDDGGYGYTF.

The rearrangement links TRBV12-3 or TRBV12-4 to TRBJ2-3; D tentatively fits TRBD1 or TRBD2 (5 bases each). The CDR3 covers 16 residues. V dropped 3 bases and J dropped 0 bases, with 13 bases sitting between them. CDR3 protein: CASSLSGTGSTDTQYF. As DNA, the CDR3 is TGTGCCAGCAGTTTGTCCGGGACGGGGAGCACAGATACGCAGTATTTT.

This clonotype was picked up a small number of times. This chain connects TRBV3-1 to TRBJ2-4, with a tentative D call TRBD1 (5 bases). The CDR3 length is 17 residues. The germline V and J ends were trimmed by 4 bases and 0 bases, with 16 bases remaining between them. Germline loops: CDR1 LGHDT, CDR2 YNNKEL (reference sequence). The CDR3 sequence: CASSPLTGALAKNIQYF. CDR3 in DNA: TGTGCCAGCAGCCCGCTTACAGGTGCACTAGCCAAAAACATTCAGTACTTC.

V is TRBV5-1 and J is TRBJ2-7; D possibly matches TRBD1 or TRBD2 (5 bases each). The CDR3 length is 14 residues. Germline CDR1 is SGHRS and CDR2 is YFSETQ. The V end was cut by 7 bases, the J end by 0 bases, with 14 bases between. As DNA, the CDR3 is TGCGCCAGCCGGGACCCTGGGGGCTCCTACGAGCAGTACTTC. Its protein is CASRDPGGSYEQYF.